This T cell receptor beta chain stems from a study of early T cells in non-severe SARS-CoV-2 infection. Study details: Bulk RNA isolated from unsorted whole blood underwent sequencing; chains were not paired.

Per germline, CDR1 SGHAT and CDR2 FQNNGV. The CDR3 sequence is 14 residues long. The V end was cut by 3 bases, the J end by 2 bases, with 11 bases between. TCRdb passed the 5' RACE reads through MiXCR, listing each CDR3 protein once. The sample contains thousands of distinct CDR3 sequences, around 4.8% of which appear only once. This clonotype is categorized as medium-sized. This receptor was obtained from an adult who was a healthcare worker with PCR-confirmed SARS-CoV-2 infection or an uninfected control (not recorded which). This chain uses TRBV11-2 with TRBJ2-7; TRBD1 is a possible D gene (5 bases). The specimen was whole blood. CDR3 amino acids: CASSFDAGPYEQYF. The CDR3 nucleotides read TGTGCCAGCAGCTTTGATGCAGGGCCCTACGAGCAGTACTTC.